These T cell receptor beta chains were read from a single sample in a study of glioma-infiltrating T cells. MiXCR, run by TCRdb on the multiplex PCR reads, gives a single entry per CDR3 protein. The sample consists of 100,000 to 150,000 distinct CDR3 sequences, roughly 24% of them appearing once. Sample: glioma tissue, nonneoplastic brain tissue, or PBMCs (not recorded which). Receptors originate from a human donor with low-grade glioma or glioblastoma, undergoing nonglioma brain surgery, or in good health (not recorded which). CDR3s include the opening cysteine and the closing phenylalanine or tryptophan. The order of the fields is D gene, clone size, V gene, J gene, CDR3 protein, CDR3 DNA. A D gene is named only where the DNA matches it firmly. Part of the rows lack a size; the others show once, few, many or a class for expanded clones.

-	few	TRBV19	TRBJ2-7	CASSIGPVGEQYF	TGTGCCAGTAGTATAGGTCCGGTGGGCGAGCAGTACTTC
-	-	TRBV9	TRBJ2-7	CVSSVLPGPAYEQYF	TGTGTCAGCAGCGTCCTTCCGGGACCAGCCTACGAGCAGTACTTC
-	once	TRBV28	TRBJ1-5	CASRRGNSNQPQHF	TGTGCCAGCAGACGGGGAAATAGCAATCAGCCCCAGCATTTT
-	many	TRBV20-1	TRBJ2-2	CSASSGVTGELFF	TGCAGTGCTAGCTCGGGGGTCACCGGGGAGCTGTTTTTT
TRBD2	many	TRBV7-2	TRBJ2-1	CASSLGLAGVHEQFF	TGTGCCAGCAGCTTAGGACTAGCGGGAGTCCATGAGCAGTTCTTC
TRBD1	many	TRBV7-9	TRBJ2-7	CASHKSGQRIYEQYF	TGTGCCAGCCACAAGTCGGGACAGCGCATTTACGAGCAGTACTTC
-	-	TRBV20-1	TRBJ2-3	CRAGLADTSTDTQYF	TGCAGAGCCGGACTCGCCGACACTAGCACAGATACGCAGTATTTT
TRBD2	-	TRBV9	TRBJ2-1	CASSVQLTSRSLF	TGTGCCAGCAGCGTACAATTGACTAGCAGGAGTTTGTTC
-	many	TRBV7-2	TRBJ1-2	CASSLDIDRPMGYTF	TGTGCCAGCAGCTTGGACATCGACAGGCCTATGGGCTACACCTTC
-	many	TRBV3-1	TRBJ2-1	CASSQRYSGEQFF	TGTGCCAGCAGTCAAAGGTATTCCGGTGAGCAGTTCTTC
TRBD1	-	TRBV14	TRBJ2-1	CASSQQQGAANEQFF	TGTGCCAGCAGCCAACAACAGGGGGCGGCCAATGAGCAGTTCTTC
TRBD2	-	TRBV7-3	TRBJ2-7	CASSLWGPLAGRDEQYF	TGTGCCAGCAGCTTATGGGGCCCGCTAGCGGGACGGGACGAGCAGTACTTC
-	many	TRBV2	TRBJ2-1	CASSVGWVDLNEQFF	TGTGCCAGCAGCGTTGGATGGGTCGATCTCAATGAGCAGTTCTTC